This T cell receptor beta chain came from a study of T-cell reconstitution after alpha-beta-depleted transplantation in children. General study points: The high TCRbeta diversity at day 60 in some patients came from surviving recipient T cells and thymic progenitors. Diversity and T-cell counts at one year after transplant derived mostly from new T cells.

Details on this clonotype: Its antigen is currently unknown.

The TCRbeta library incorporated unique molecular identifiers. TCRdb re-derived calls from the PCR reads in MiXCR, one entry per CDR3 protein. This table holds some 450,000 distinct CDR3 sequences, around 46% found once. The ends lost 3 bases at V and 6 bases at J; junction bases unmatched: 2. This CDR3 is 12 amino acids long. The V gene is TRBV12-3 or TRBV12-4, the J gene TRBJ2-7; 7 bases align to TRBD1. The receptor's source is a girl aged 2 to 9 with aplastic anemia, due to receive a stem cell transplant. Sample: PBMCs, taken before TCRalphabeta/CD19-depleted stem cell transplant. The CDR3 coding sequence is TGTGCCAGCAGTTTTGGACAGGTCGAGCAGTACTTC. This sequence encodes CASSFGQVEQYF.